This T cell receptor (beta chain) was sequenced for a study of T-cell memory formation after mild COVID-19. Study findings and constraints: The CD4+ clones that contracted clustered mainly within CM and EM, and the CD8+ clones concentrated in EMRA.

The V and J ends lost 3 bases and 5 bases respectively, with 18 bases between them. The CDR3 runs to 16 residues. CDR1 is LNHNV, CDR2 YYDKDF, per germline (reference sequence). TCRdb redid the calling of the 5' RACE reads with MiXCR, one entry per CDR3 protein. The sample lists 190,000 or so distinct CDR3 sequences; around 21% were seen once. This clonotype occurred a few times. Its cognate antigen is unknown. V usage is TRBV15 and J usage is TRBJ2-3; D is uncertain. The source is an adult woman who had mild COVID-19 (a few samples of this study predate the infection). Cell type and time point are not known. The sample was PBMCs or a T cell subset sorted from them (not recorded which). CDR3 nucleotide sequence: TGTGCCACCAGCAGTAGCCGAGCGATTAGTGAAGATACGCAGTATTTT. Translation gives CATSSSRAISEDTQYF. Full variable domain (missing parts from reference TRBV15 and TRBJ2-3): DAMVIQNPRYQVTQFGKPVTLSCSQTLNHNVMYWYQQKSSQAPKLLFHYYDKDFNNEADTPDNFQSRRPNTSFCFLDIRSPGLGDTAMYLCATSSSRAISEDTQYFGPGTRLTVL.